The 8 T cell receptor beta chains below come from one sample, sequenced in a study of radiation and T cells in renal cell carcinoma. Libraries were prepared by immunoSEQ multiplex PCR; TCRdb keeps only in-frame clonotypes and omits some of them. The top ten hold under 25% of the sample, which has tens of thousands of clones, 70% to 90% seen once. Time point in this sample: blood 2 weeks post-SBRT. Treatment denoted: 15 Gy SBRT to primary tumor, nephrectomy 4 weeks later. Sequenced here: blood, sampled from a patient whose treatment included radiotherapy and nephrectomy. The receptor source for this set is a woman between 50 and 59 years old with renal cell carcinoma.

The rearrangement links TRBV19 to TRBJ2-3; 10 nucleotides agree with TRBD1. J lost 6 bases, V lost 4 bases, and 4 bases had no gene match. From germline, CDR1 is LNHDA and CDR2 SQIVND (reference sequence). The CDR3 runs to 14 residues. The CDR3, as DNA: TGTGCCAGTAGTAGACAGGGGGCCCCGGATACGCAGTATTTT. This codes for CASSRQGAPDTQYF.

This chain links TRBV6-6 with TRBJ1-1, with D tentatively TRBD1 (6 bases). Germline V gives CDR1 MNHNY, CDR2 SVGAGI (reference sequence). Trimming stripped 6 bases from V and 0 bases from J, with 17 bases between. The CDR3 extends over 16 amino acids. CDR3 bases: TGTGCCAGCAGCGACCACAGGGAGATCTTGAACACTGAAGCTTTCTTT. It is translated as CASSDHREILNTEAFF.

As DNA, the CDR3 is TGCGCCAGCAGCCAAAGCATCTACCAGGGGCCGGGCAATCAGCCCCAGCATTTT. Translation: CASSQSIYQGPGNQPQHF. The rearrangement joins TRBV4-1 to TRBJ1-5; possible D gene TRBD1, 6 bases. The germline CDR1 and CDR2 sequences are MGHRA and YSYEKL. This CDR3 spans 18 amino acids. With 2 bases removed from V and 2 bases from J, the gap between germline ends came to 19 bases.

V is TRBV5-4 and J is TRBJ2-2, with 7 bases fitting TRBD2. The germline V gene has CDR1 SGHNT and CDR2 YYREEE (reference sequence). The junction had 10 bases not matched to a gene; V was cut back by 2 bases and J by 6 bases. This CDR3 comprises 16 residues. CDR3 in amino acids: CASSLDLEAGSGELFF. CDR3 sequence (DNA): TGTGCCAGCAGCTTAGACTTGGAAGCGGGGTCCGGGGAGCTGTTTTTT.

The chain links TRBV7-2 to TRBJ2-1; TRBD2 matches 10 bases. V lost 1 base and J lost 7; bases outside the gene matches: 10. Germline V gene data show CDR1 as SGHTA and CDR2 as FQGNSA. This CDR3 has 17 amino acids. CDR3 region: CASSLVSLAGVGNEQFF. The CDR3 coding sequence is TGTGCCAGCAGCTTAGTTAGTCTAGCGGGAGTTGGTAATGAGCAGTTCTTC. Full variable domain (rest looked up from reference TRBV7-2 and TRBJ2-1): GAGVSQSPSNKVTEKGKDVELRCDPISGHTALYWYRQSLGQGLEFLIYFQGNSAPDKSGLPSDRFSAERTGGSVSTLTIQRTQQEDSAVYLCASSLVSLAGVGNEQFFGPGTRLTVL.

The chain joins TRBV30 to TRBJ1-5, with a tentative D call TRBD1 (6 bases). CDR3 length equals 14 residues. V lost 1 base to trimming and J lost 4 bases, with 11 bases between them. From germline, CDR1 is GTSNPN and CDR2 SVGIG (reference sequence). The CDR3 spells CAWSGQVTNQPQHF. For the CDR3, the DNA is TGTGCCTGGAGTGGACAGGTGACGAATCAGCCCCAGCATTTT.

V gene TRBV19 combines with J gene TRBJ1-3; D unresolved. This CDR3 comprises 17 residues. V gave up 6 bases and J gave up 0 bases, with 18 bases separating them. CDR1 is LNHDA and CDR2 is SQIVND in the germline V gene (reference sequence). The CDR3 region has the DNA TGTGCCAGTAGCCAAATACTATCGACGAACTCTGGAAACACCATATATTTT. Its protein product is CASSQILSTNSGNTIYF.

This sequence joins TRBV28 and TRBJ2-5, with D uncertain. Germline CDR1 is MDHEN and CDR2 is SYDVKM. Between the trimmed V and J ends, which lost 5 bases and 2 bases, there was a span of 6 bases. This CDR3 comprises 12 residues. The chain's CDR3 is CASSLQQETQYF. As DNA, the CDR3 is TGTGCCAGCAGTCTACAGCAAGAGACCCAGTACTTC.